Presented here are 32 T cell receptor beta chains from one specimen sequenced in a study of blood T cell repertoires in COVID-19. The data were produced by immunoSEQ multiplex PCR, yet TCRdb's version contains in-frame clones alone and is incomplete. The sample has roughly 150,000 clones, more than 75% seen once. The specimen sequenced was peripheral blood. The receptor source for this set is a man aged 60 to 69 with acute or convalescent COVID-19.

About this clone: The junction and the germline gene differ at one end; a read error may be behind it. The rearrangement joins TRBV13 to TRBJ2-7, with TRBD1 matching 10 bases. The CDR3 consists of 13 residues. Germline V gene lookup returns CDR1 PRHDT and CDR2 FYEKMQ (reference sequence). The CDR3 here is CASSSNRDRGIRF. The CDR3 nucleotides read TGTGCCAGCAGCTCAAACCGGGACAGGGGAATCCGCTTC.

By share, this clone counts as medium-sized. The chain combines TRBV4-1 with TRBJ2-7, with 8 nucleotides matching TRBD2. The ends lost 5 bases at V and 3 bases at J; junction bases unmatched: 6. The CDR3 extends over 14 amino acids. Germline values: CDR1 MGHRA, CDR2 YSYEKL. The CDR3 bases are TGCGCCAGCAGCGAACTAGCGGACAACTACGAGCAGTACTTC. Protein product: CASSELADNYEQYF.

CDR3: CASSFQGWTNEKLFF. The CDR3 DNA reads as TGCGCCAGCAGCTTCCAGGGGTGGACTAATGAAAAACTGTTTTTT. The rearrangement links TRBV5-1 to TRBJ1-4; a weak D match, TRBD1 (6 bases). V dropped 2 bases and J dropped 2 bases, with 10 bases sitting between them. CDR3 size: 15 residues. Germline CDR1 reads SGHRS; CDR2 reads YFSETQ.

The V call is TRBV10-3, the J call TRBJ1-6; 9 bases agree with TRBD1. J gave up 8 bases and V 3 bases, and 2 bases lay outside the gene matches. The CDR3 runs 14 residues. Looked up from germline, CDR1 is ENHRY and CDR2 is SYGVKD. This CDR3 reads CAISDGTGYSPLHF. CDR3 coding DNA: TGTGCCATCAGTGATGGGACAGGGTATTCACCCCTCCACTTT.

This clone is a singleton in its sample. The chain couples TRBV5-1 to TRBJ2-1; 9 bases agree with TRBD2. This CDR3 contains 16 residues. The V segment lost 3 bases and the J segment 8 bases; nucleotides outside the gene matches: 12. Germline V CDR1 and CDR2: SGHRS, YFSETQ. CDR3 region: CASSWAPGLARYEQFF. CDR3 sequence (DNA): TGCGCCAGCAGCTGGGCACCGGGACTAGCCCGGTATGAGCAGTTCTTC.

The chain carries TRBV27 and TRBJ2-3, with TRBD2 matching over 8 bases. Trimming took 8 bases from V and 2 from J; bases not matched to a gene: 9. The CDR3 has 15 amino acids. Germline loops: CDR1 MNHEY, CDR2 SMNVEV (reference sequence). The CDR3 loop is CASAVGAGATDTQYF. The DNA of the CDR3 is TGTGCCAGCGCGGTGGGAGCGGGGGCCACAGATACGCAGTATTTT.

The CDR3 here is CASSQDSSAGVGETQYF. In DNA form, the CDR3 reads TGTGCCAGCAGCCAAGATAGCTCAGCGGGAGTGGGAGAGACCCAGTACTTC. The chain joins TRBV14 to TRBJ2-5; 8 bases fit TRBD2. The germline gives CDR1 SGHDN, CDR2 FVKESK. This CDR3 region has 17 residues. V was pared by 0 bases and J by 4 bases, with 10 bases of the junction left unmatched. The variable domain in full, with the rest retrieved from reference TRBV14 and TRBJ2-5, is EAGVTQFPSHSVIEKGQTVTLRCDPISGHDNLYWYRRVMGKEIKFLLHFVKESKQDESGMPNNRFLAERTGGTYSTLKVQPAELEDSGVYFCASSQDSSAGVGETQYFGPGTRLLVL.

This clone turned up a few times. The chain employs TRBV27 and TRBJ2-5; the match to TRBD1 covers 7 bases. Germline assignment: CDR1 MNHEY and CDR2 SMNVEV (reference sequence). J was trimmed by 4 bases and V by 5 bases; bases with no gene match: 10. The CDR3 contains 15 residues. CDR3 amino acids: CASSRDSLGGETQYF. CDR3 DNA: TGTGCCAGCAGTCGGGACAGCCTCGGAGGAGAGACCCAGTACTTC.

The V and J genes are TRBV6-5 and TRBJ1-5; D is ambiguous. V gave up 0 bases and J gave up 1 base, with 7 bases separating them. This CDR3 contains 15 residues. Germline lookup yields CDR1 MNHEY and CDR2 SVGAGI. The CDR3 nucleotides are TGTGCCAGCAGTTACTCCGACAACAGCAATCAGCCCCAGCATTTT. Protein product: CASSYSDNSNQPQHF.

DNA of the CDR3: TGTGCCAGCAGTGGGCCGGGACAGAATGAGCAGTACTTC. It translates to CASSGPGQNEQYF. The V gene is TRBV2, the J gene TRBJ2-7; TRBD1 matches at 7 bases. This CDR3 is 13 amino acids long. Germline V gives CDR1 SNHLY, CDR2 FYNNEI. V lost 4 bases and J lost 7; bases outside the gene matches: 7.

The chain couples TRBV19 to TRBJ2-5; D unclear. V dropped 3 bases and J dropped 5 bases, with 10 bases sitting between them. Germline CDR1 is LNHDA and CDR2 is SQIVND (reference sequence). This CDR3 contains 13 residues. DNA for the CDR3: TGTGCCAGTAGTATGCGAGCCTTTGAGACCCAGTACTTC. Protein: CASSMRAFETQYF.

The sample holds a few counts of this clone. The same CDR3 arises from other DNA sequences in this sample as well. In DNA, the CDR3 is TGTGCCAGCAGCCCAGAAGGGGGCTCGAACACTGAAGCTTTCTTT. This translates into CASSPEGGSNTEAFF. The chain combines TRBV11-2 with TRBJ1-1, with 7 positions matching TRBD1. Germline CDR1 reads SGHAT; CDR2 reads FQNNGV. The CDR3 extends over 15 amino acids. After removal of 5 bases from V and 1 base from J, the junction contained 7 bases not matched to a gene.

CDR3 sequence reads: CASSGQLRETQYF. Written as DNA, the CDR3 is TGTGCCAGCAGTGGACAGTTACGGGAGACCCAGTACTTC. The chain uses TRBV2 and TRBJ2-5; D perhaps matches TRBD1 (5 bases). Trimming stripped 4 bases from V and 5 bases from J, with 11 bases between. The CDR3 totals 13 residues. Germline values: CDR1 SNHLY, CDR2 FYNNEI.

V is TRBV2 and J is TRBJ2-1, with a tentative D call TRBD1 (5 bases). Deletions cut 4 bases from V and 9 bases from J, with 10 bases between. From germline, CDR1 is SNHLY and CDR2 FYNNEI. The CDR3 is made up of 12 amino acids. The CDR3 here is CASSGQGIEQFF. CDR3 nucleotide sequence: TGTGCCAGCAGTGGGCAGGGTATTGAGCAGTTCTTC.

The J gene is TRBJ2-2, the V gene TRBV30; tentative D call: TRBD1 (5 bases). Trimming pared 4 bases from V and 8 bases from J, leaving 11 bases between. The CDR3 length is 12 residues. Germline V gene data show CDR1 as GTSNPN and CDR2 as SVGIG (reference sequence). The chain's CDR3 is CAWTRGAGELFF. The CDR3 nucleotides read TGTGCCTGGACAAGGGGTGCGGGGGAGCTGTTTTTT.

The chain recombines TRBV24-1 with TRBJ2-3; D possibly corresponds to TRBD2 (6 bases). Germline V gene lookup returns CDR1 KGHDR and CDR2 SFDVKD. This CDR3 region has 13 residues. The V and J ends lost 9 bases and 2 bases respectively, with 11 bases between them. The CDR3 sequence is CATGGDTTDTQYF. The CDR3 nucleotides are TGTGCCACCGGCGGGGATACCACAGATACGCAGTATTTT.

This clone was seen once. This sequence joins TRBV3-1 (or the pseudogene TRBV3-2) and TRBJ2-3, with 9 bases lining up with TRBD2. The germline gives CDR1 LGHDT, CDR2 YNNKEL (reference sequence). V lost 1 base, J lost 5 bases, and 1 base stayed unmatched. This CDR3 contains 14 residues. The CDR3 region has the DNA TGTGCCAGCAGCCAAGGACTAGCGGTAGATACGCAGTATTTT. Translated: CASSQGLAVDTQYF.

V gene TRBV9 combines with J gene TRBJ2-1; 8 nucleotides line up with TRBD1. Trimming took 0 bases from V and 2 from J; bases not matched to a gene: 7. CDR1 SGDLS and CDR2 YYNGEE come from the germline V gene. The CDR3 runs 17 residues. The CDR3 DNA is TGTGCCAGCAGCGTAGATCCCCAGGGGGCCCCCTACAATGAGCAGTTCTTC. It yields the protein CASSVDPQGAPYNEQFF.

This clone was detected only once. The chain's CDR3 is CASSYTGRTSGIGQYF. The CDR3 DNA reads TGTGCCAGCAGTTACACGGGGAGGACTAGCGGGATTGGGCAGTATTTT. The genes are TRBV6-5 and TRBJ2-3; 12 bases line up with TRBD2. Germline loops: CDR1 MNHEY, CDR2 SVGAGI. This CDR3 comprises 16 residues. The trim removed 2 bases at V and 11 bases at J, leaving 11 bases unmatched.

In nucleotides, the CDR3 is TGTGCCAGTAAGGGACAGGGTACAATCGGGGAGCTGTTTTTT. This gives the protein CASKGQGTIGELFF. This sequence joins TRBV19 and TRBJ2-2; the match to TRBD1 covers 9 bases. Germline V gene sequence: CDR1 LNHDA, CDR2 SQIVND (reference sequence). The V segment lost 7 bases and the J segment 7 bases; nucleotides outside the gene matches: 7. There are 14 residues in the CDR3.

The chain combines TRBV3-1 (or the pseudogene TRBV3-2) with TRBJ1-1; 7 bases map to TRBD1. This CDR3 region has 16 residues. V lost 1 base and J lost 8; bases outside the gene matches: 13. CDR1 is LGHDT, CDR2 YNNKEL, per germline (reference sequence). CDR3 loop: CASSQVPGTVPTEAFF. As DNA, the CDR3 is TGTGCCAGCAGCCAAGTCCCTGGGACAGTCCCTACCGAAGCTTTCTTT.

V and J are TRBV29-1 and TRBJ2-2, with TRBD2 matching 7 bases. The CDR3 runs to 13 residues. The germline CDR1 and CDR2 sequences are SQVTM and ANQGSEA. Losses at the gene ends were 3 bases for V and 4 bases for J; bases not matched to a gene: 2. The CDR3 DNA reads TGCAGCGTTGAGGGGAGGGTCACCGGGGAGCTGTTTTTT. Protein: CSVEGRVTGELFF.

This sequence joins TRBV15 and TRBJ1-1, with 10 bases matching TRBD1. With V trimmed by 5 bases and J by 0 bases, 3 bases remained unmatched. In germline, CDR1 is LNHNV, CDR2 YYDKDF (reference sequence). The CDR3 extends over 15 amino acids. The CDR3 is CATSRGQGVNTEAFF. The CDR3 DNA reads as TGTGCCACCAGCCGAGGACAGGGGGTGAACACTGAAGCTTTCTTT. Full variable domain (rest looked up from reference TRBV15 and TRBJ1-1): DAMVIQNPRYQVTQFGKPVTLSCSQTLNHNVMYWYQQKSSQAPKLLFHYYDKDFNNEADTPDNFQSRRPNTSFCFLDIRSPGLGDTAMYLCATSRGQGVNTEAFFGQGTRLTVV.

The rearrangement joins TRBV21-1 to TRBJ2-2; TRBD1 reflects the table's D call only, with no check against the DNA. TRBV21-1 is an annotated pseudogene. The CDR3 contains 16 residues. CDR3 amino acids: CASPSGQGAGTGELFF. In DNA, the CDR3 is TGTGCCAGCCCAAGCGGGCAGGGGGCAGGCACCGGGGAGCTGTTTTTT.

The chain joins TRBV6-7 to TRBJ2-1; 9 bases map to TRBD2. TRBV6-7 is annotated as an ORF whose role is uncertain. Trimming took 8 bases from V and 8 from J; bases not matched to a gene: 22. This CDR3 has 18 residues. The CDR3, as DNA: TGTGCCAGCTTTGGGGACCACAGGCGGGAGGGCAAGGTATATGAGCAGTTCTTC. Translation gives CASFGDHRREGKVYEQFF.

CDR3 residues: CASSKVRGRYEQYF. The CDR3 DNA sequence: TGTGCCAGCAGCAAAGTGCGGGGGCGGTACGAGCAGTACTTC. The chain couples TRBV21-1 to TRBJ2-7; TRBD2 is the table's D call, not checked against the DNA. TRBV21-1 is a pseudogene segment. The CDR3 loop spans 14 amino acids.

V and J are TRBV29-1 and TRBJ2-1; possible D gene TRBD2, 5 bases. The CDR3 extends over 14 amino acids. CDR1 and CDR2 from the germline V gene are SQVTM and ANQGSEA. V gave up 8 bases and J gave up 0 bases, with 14 bases separating them. This CDR3 is CSSLPSSSYNEQFF. The CDR3 nucleotides are TGCAGCTCCCTTCCTAGCTCCTCCTACAATGAGCAGTTCTTC.

This sequence joins TRBV15 and TRBJ1-1; D is undetermined. In germline, CDR1 is LNHNV, CDR2 YYDKDF (reference sequence). The CDR3 covers 12 residues. V lost 2 bases, J lost 6 bases, and 7 bases lay in between. CDR3 DNA sequence: TGTGCCACCAGCAGACGAGGGTCTGAAGCTTTCTTT. This encodes CATSRRGSEAFF. The variable domain in full, completed from reference TRBV15 and TRBJ1-1, reads DAMVIQNPRYQVTQFGKPVTLSCSQTLNHNVMYWYQQKSSQAPKLLFHYYDKDFNNEADTPDNFQSRRPNTSFCFLDIRSPGLGDTAMYLCATSRRGSEAFFGQGTRLTVV.

The chain has TRBV30 and TRBJ1-2, with a weak D call TRBD1 (5 bases). The CDR3 totals 13 residues. The V gene lost 7 bases and the J gene lost 3 bases, with 15 bases spanning the gap. Looked up from germline, CDR1 is GTSNPN and CDR2 is SVGIG (reference sequence). The chain's CDR3 is CAYSTGGDYGYTF. CDR3 in DNA: TGTGCCTATTCAACCGGGGGTGACTATGGCTACACCTTC.

This clone was detected a few times. V and J are TRBV11-2 and TRBJ2-7; TRBD2 matches at 10 bases. The CDR3 contains 14 residues. J gave up 4 bases and V 5 bases, and 5 bases lay outside the gene matches. Germline CDR1 SGHAT, CDR2 FQNNGV. The CDR3 is CASSPSGLAYEQYF. CDR3 in DNA: TGTGCCAGCAGCCCCTCGGGACTAGCGTACGAGCAGTACTTC.

The rearrangement uses TRBV30 and TRBJ2-3, with TRBD2 matching 8 bases. The CDR3 spans 16 residues. J lost 1 base, V lost 3 bases, and 9 bases had no gene match. The V gene's germline CDR1 is GTSNPN and CDR2 SVGIG (reference sequence). The CDR3 DNA is TGTGCCTGGAGATCCGGGATACTAGCGGGCACAGATACGCAGTATTTT. This encodes CAWRSGILAGTDTQYF.

This clone occurred once. V gene TRBV2 combines with J gene TRBJ2-6; 9 bases agree with TRBD1. CDR1 is SNHLY and CDR2 is FYNNEI in the germline V gene. The CDR3 length is 15 residues. CDR3 in amino acids: CDINRGLVRANVLTF. CDR3 DNA: TGTGATATTAACAGGGGGCTCGTCCGGGCCAACGTCCTGACTTTC.